These 10 T cell receptor beta chains were all obtained from the same sample, sequenced in a study of patients and donors after allogeneic stem cell transplantation (dated by TCRdb to 2018 to 2020). Libraries were made using RT-PCR. Sequencing instrument: NextSeq 550. TCRdb trimmed the raw reads at Q25, called clones with MiXCR and kept productive beta chains. Rows merge per CDR3 protein into single entries with the most common DNA and genes. The sample profile shows tens of thousands of distinct CDR3 sequences; about 8% of them were found once. The ten top clones hold roughly 50% of the sample. Material: blood, either unsorted or a sorted T cell fraction (not recorded which). The source of these receptors is a human donor who was either an allogeneic HSCT recipient or a stem cell or donor lymphocyte infusion donor (not recorded which). It is not recorded whose cells these are; they may come from a transplant donor.

The chain combines TRBV28 with TRBJ2-7, with D possibly being TRBD1 or TRBD2 (5 bases each). This CDR3 has 14 residues. Germline-derived CDR1 and CDR2 are MDHEN and SYDVKM. With 3 bases removed from V and 4 bases from J, the gap between germline ends came to 13 bases. This CDR3 is CASSFGGGAYEQYF. The CDR3 DNA is TGTGCCAGCAGTTTTGGGGGTGGGGCGTACGAGCAGTACTTC.

This clonotype was detected many times. The chain couples TRBV11-2 to TRBJ2-2; D unresolved. Germline CDR1 and CDR2: SGHAT and FQNNGV. The ends were cut back, 6 bases at V and 4 bases at J, with 6 bases in the middle. This CDR3 contains 12 residues. The CDR3 here is CASRVSTGELFF. CDR3 DNA: TGTGCCAGCAGAGTTAGCACCGGGGAGCTGTTTTTT.

The rearrangement uses TRBV7-9 and TRBJ2-7, with no clear D. Between the trimmed V and J ends, which lost 0 bases and 0 bases, there was a span of 6 bases. This CDR3 has 14 amino acids. Germline CDR1 SEHNR, CDR2 FQNEAQ (reference sequence). CDR3 coding DNA: TGTGCCAGCAGCTTAGCCGTGAGCTCCTACGAGCAGTACTTC. Protein sequence: CASSLAVSSYEQYF.

This clonotype appeared many times. The chain recombines TRBV29-1 with TRBJ1-5; no clear D gene. This CDR3 comprises 12 residues. The V gene lost 4 bases and the J gene lost 3 bases, with 7 bases spanning the gap. Germline values: CDR1 SQVTM, CDR2 ANQGSEA. DNA of the CDR3: TGCAGCGTTGGTGTCCACAATCAGCCCCAGCATTTT. As protein: CSVGVHNQPQHF.

This clonotype appeared once. The V gene is TRBV6-1, the J gene TRBJ2-1; 8 nucleotides match TRBD2. Per germline, CDR1 MNHNS and CDR2 SASEGT. J was trimmed by 13 bases and V by 5 bases; bases with no gene match: 10. This CDR3 has 13 amino acids. The CDR3: CASSTGLAGGQFF. In DNA, the CDR3 is TGTGCCAGCAGTACGGGGCTAGCGGGTGGTCAGTTCTTC.

This chain links TRBV15 with TRBJ2-7; no clear D gene. Trimming took 1 base from V and 3 from J, leaving 13 bases between them. The CDR3 extends over 15 amino acids. The germline CDR1 and CDR2 sequences are LNHNV and YYDKDF (reference sequence). The chain's CDR3 is CATSRGRIYNYEQYF. For the CDR3, the DNA is TGTGCCACCAGCAGAGGTAGGATATACAACTACGAGCAGTACTTC.

This clonotype was counted ten times or more. The chain joins TRBV7-9 to TRBJ2-1; 10 bases line up with TRBD2. The CDR3 spans 15 residues. V shed 3 bases, J shed 5 bases, and the junction held 4 bases outside the gene matches. CDR1 SEHNR and CDR2 FQNEAQ come from the germline V gene (reference sequence). The CDR3, as DNA: TGTGCCAGCAGCTTTAGCGGGAGGATCAACAATGAGCAGTTCTTC. It encodes CASSFSGRINNEQFF. Based on the CDR3 plus reference TRBV7-9 and TRBJ2-1, the full variable domain is DTGVSQNPRHKITKRGQNVTFRCDPISEHNRLYWYRQTLGQGPEFLTYFQNEAQLEKSRLLSDRFSAERPKGSFSTLEIQRTEQGDSAMYLCASSFSGRINNEQFFGPGTRLTVL.

Details on this clonotype: This could be a read error, since a much larger clone is one nucleotide away. The V and J genes are TRBV7-9 and TRBJ2-3, with D possibly TRBD1 on 6 matching bases. From germline, CDR1 is SEHNR and CDR2 FQNEAQ (reference sequence). The CDR3 runs 16 residues. V was trimmed by 7 bases and J by 6 bases, leaving 23 bases between them. CDR3: CASNSLRGSHMDTQYF. The CDR3 coding sequence is TGTGCCAGCAACTCCCTCAGGGGTTCACATATGGATACGCAGTATTTT.

This clonotype came up a few times. The chain has TRBV24-1 and TRBJ2-5; D may be TRBD1 or TRBD2 (5 bases each). There are 14 residues in the CDR3. Trimming stripped 5 bases from V and 0 bases from J, with 9 bases between. CDR1 and CDR2 (germline): KGHDR, SFDVKD. The CDR3 DNA follows: TGTGCCACCAGTGGAATGGGGGACCAAGAGACCCAGTACTTC. It translates to CATSGMGDQETQYF.

V usage is TRBV5-4 and J usage is TRBJ2-1; no reliable D call. Per the germline V gene, CDR1 is SGHNT and CDR2 is YYREEE (reference sequence). The CDR3 has 15 amino acids. The V and J ends lost 2 bases and 7 bases respectively, with 16 bases between them. The CDR3 sequence is CASSFGGLGKNEQFF. CDR3 DNA: TGTGCCAGCAGCTTTGGCGGCCTTGGGAAGAATGAGCAGTTCTTC. Full variable domain (rest looked up from reference TRBV5-4 and TRBJ2-1): ETGVTQSPTHLIKTRGQQVTLRCSSQSGHNTVSWYQQALGQGPQFIFQYYREEENGRGNFPPRFSGLQFPNYSSELNVNALELDDSALYLCASSFGGLGKNEQFFGPGTRLTVL.